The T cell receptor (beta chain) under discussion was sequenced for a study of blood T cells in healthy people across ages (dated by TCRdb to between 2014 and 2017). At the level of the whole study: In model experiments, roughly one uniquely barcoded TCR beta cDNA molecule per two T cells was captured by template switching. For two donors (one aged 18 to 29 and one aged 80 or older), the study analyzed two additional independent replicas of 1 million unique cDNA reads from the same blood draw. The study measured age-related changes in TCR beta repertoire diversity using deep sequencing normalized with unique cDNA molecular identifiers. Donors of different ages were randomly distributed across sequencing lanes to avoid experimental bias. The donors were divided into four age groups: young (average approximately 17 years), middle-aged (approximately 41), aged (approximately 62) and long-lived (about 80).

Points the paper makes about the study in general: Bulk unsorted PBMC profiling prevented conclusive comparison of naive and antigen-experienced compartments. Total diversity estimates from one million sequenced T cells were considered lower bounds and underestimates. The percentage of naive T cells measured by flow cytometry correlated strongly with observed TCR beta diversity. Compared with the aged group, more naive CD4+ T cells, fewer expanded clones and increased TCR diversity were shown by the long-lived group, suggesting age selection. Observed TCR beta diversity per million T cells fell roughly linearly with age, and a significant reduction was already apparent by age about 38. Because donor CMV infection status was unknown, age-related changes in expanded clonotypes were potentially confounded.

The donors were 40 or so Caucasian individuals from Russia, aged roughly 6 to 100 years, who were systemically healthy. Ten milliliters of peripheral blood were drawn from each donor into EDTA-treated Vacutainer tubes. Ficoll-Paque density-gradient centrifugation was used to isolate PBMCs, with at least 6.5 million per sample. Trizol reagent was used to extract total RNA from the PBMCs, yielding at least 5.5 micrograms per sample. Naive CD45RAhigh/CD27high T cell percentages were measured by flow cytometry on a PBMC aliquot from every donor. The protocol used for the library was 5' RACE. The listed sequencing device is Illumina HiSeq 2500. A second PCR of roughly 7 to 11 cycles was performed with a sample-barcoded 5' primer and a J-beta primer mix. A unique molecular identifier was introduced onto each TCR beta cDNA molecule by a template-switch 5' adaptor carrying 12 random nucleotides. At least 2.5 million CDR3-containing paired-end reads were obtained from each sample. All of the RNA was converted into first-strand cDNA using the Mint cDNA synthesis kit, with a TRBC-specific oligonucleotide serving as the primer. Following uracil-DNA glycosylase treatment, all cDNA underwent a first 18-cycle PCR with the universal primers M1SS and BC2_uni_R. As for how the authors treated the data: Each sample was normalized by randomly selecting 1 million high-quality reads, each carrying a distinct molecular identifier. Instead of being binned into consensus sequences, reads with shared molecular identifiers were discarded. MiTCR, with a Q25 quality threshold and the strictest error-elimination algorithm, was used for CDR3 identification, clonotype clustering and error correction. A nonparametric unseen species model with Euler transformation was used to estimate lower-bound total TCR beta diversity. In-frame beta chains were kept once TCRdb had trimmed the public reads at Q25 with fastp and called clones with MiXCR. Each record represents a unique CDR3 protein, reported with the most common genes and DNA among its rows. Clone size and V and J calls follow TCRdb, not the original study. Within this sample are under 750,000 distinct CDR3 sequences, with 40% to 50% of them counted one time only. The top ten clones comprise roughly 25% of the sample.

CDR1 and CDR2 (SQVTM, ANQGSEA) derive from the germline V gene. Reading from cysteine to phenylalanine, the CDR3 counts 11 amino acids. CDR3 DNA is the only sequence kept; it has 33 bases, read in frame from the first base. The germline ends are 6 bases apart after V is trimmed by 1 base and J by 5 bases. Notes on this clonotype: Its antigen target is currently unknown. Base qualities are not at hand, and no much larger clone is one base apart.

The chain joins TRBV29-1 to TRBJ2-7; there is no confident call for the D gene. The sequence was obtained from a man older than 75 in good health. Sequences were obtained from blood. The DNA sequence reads TGCAGCGTTGAAGTAGGCGACGAGCAGTACTTC. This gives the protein CSVEVGDEQYF.